A single TCR beta chain is shown here with its context. Germline V gene sequence: CDR1 SEHNR, CDR2 FQNEAQ (reference sequence). V lost 5 bases and J lost 0, with 17 bases in between. The CDR3 spans 17 residues. This specimen belongs to a study of blood T cell repertoires in COVID-19. About the study: T cells, B-cell-depleted T cells, or PBMCs supplied cDNA or gDNA.

Authors' processing steps: Reference gene primer amplification gave estimated nucleated cell counts. The method was immunoSEQ multiplex PCR; TCRdb's version includes in-frame clones alone and lacks a portion of them. That table is the source of V, J and clone size, and D and trimming were worked out from the DNA. The repertoire consists of some 250,000 clones, with about 83% occurring once and the leading ten covering about 2%. The sample was peripheral blood. V gene TRBV7-9 combines with J gene TRBJ1-5; TRBD1 might be the D (6 bases). The clonotype originates from a man aged 25-45 years who had recovered from COVID-19. The CDR3 nucleotides read TGTGCCAGCAGCCTCTCCGGGGGGCCTTATAGCAATCAGCCCCAGCATTTT. It specifies CASSLSGGPYSNQPQHF.